The rows below give T cell receptor beta chains drawn from one sample of a study of tumor-infiltrating lymphocytes in primary liver carcinoma. TCRdb itself ran the multiplex PCR reads through MiXCR, one entry per CDR3 protein. The sample records about 320,000 distinct CDR3 sequences, nearly 60% being singletons. Sequencing was carried out using peripheral blood. The source is a woman under 40 with primary liver carcinoma and hepatitis B virus infection. The CDR3 runs from the conserved cysteine through the conserved F or W. D genes are given only for firm matches. Rows may omit the clone size; those that give it use once, few, many or a size class.

j_call clone_size v_call d_call cdr3_aa cdr3_nt
TRBJ2-1 NA TRBV10-3 NA CAISETGASYNEQFF TGTGCCATCAGTGAGACCGGGGCTAGCTACAATGAGCAGTTCTTC
TRBJ1-2 once TRBV28 TRBD1 CAIGQGVYGYTF TGTGCCATAGGGCAGGGGGTCTATGGCTACACCTTC
TRBJ1-5 NA TRBV11-3 NA CASSFGTYSTDTQHF TGTGCCAGCAGCTTCGGGACGTACAGCACAGATACGCAGCATTTT
TRBJ2-3 NA TRBV1 NA CTSSHALGGRAPTQYF TGCACCAGCAGCCATGCATTGGGCGGGAGGGCCCCCACGCAGTATTTT
TRBJ2-1 once TRBV6-2/TRBV6-3 TRBD2 CASRGREEVDEQSF TGTGCCAGCAGGGGACGGGAGGAGGTCGATGAGCAGTCCTTC
TRBJ2-2 few TRBV7-9 NA CASRLAGEEELFF TGTGCCAGCAGGTTAGCTGGCGAGGAGGAGCTGTTTTTT
TRBJ1-4 few TRBV29-1 NA CSVEVIGEKLFF TGCAGCGTTGAGGTCATTGGGGAAAAACTGTTTTTT
TRBJ1-3 few TRBV13 TRBD1 CASSPRTGENTIYF TGTGCCAGCAGCCCCCGGACAGGGGAAAACACCATATATTTT
TRBJ1-2 NA TRBV11-2 NA CARSLGPDFYYGYTF TGTGCCAGGAGCTTAGGCCCCGACTTCTACTATGGCTACACCTTC
TRBJ2-7 NA TRBV5-6 NA CASSPTEAYEQYF TGTGCCAGCAGCCCCACGGAGGCCTACGAGCAGTACTTC
TRBJ2-1 NA TRBV19 TRBD2 CASTLVAGGYNEQFF TGTGCCAGTACCTTGGTAGCGGGAGGATACAATGAGCAGTTCTTC
TRBJ2-7 NA TRBV4-1 NA CASSPGRTHYEKYF TGCGCCAGCAGCCCCGGCAGGACCCACTACGAGAAGTACTTC
TRBJ2-7 many TRBV29-1 NA CSVGRESGNEQYF TGCAGCGTTGGACGGGAATCGGGAAACGAGCAGTACTTC
TRBJ2-5 few TRBV14 NA CASSPRATIETQYF TGTGCCAGCAGTCCCAGGGCCACGATCGAGACCCAGTACTTC
TRBJ2-7 NA TRBV12-2 NA CAGRLVNLAEESAGYEQYF TGTGCAGGTCGCTTAGTCAATCTAGCGGAAGAGTCGGCGGGCTACGAGCAGTATTTC
TRBJ2-2 NA TRBV12-3/TRBV12-4 NA CASSWRGTYVPGGTGELFF TGTGCCAGCAGCTGGAGGGGGACATACGTCCCGGGAGGCACCGGGGAGCTGTTTTTT
TRBJ2-1 NA TRBV5-4 TRBD2 CASSSTSASCYNEQFF TGTGCCAGCAGCTCGACTAGCGCAAGCTGTTACAATGAGCAGTTCTTC
TRBJ2-7 NA TRBV28 NA CASSTAQGIYEQYF TGTGCCAGCAGCACCGCCCAGGGGATCTACGAGCAGTACTTC